This T cell receptor beta chain was recovered during a study of T cell repertoires in cytomegalovirus infection. Study-level background: Carrying CMV and the relevant HLA type showed in public TCR beta signatures.

This clonotype appeared many times. The germline CDR1 and CDR2 sequences are MNHEY and SVGAGI. Trimming removed 5 bases from V and 6 bases from J; junction bases left unmatched: 16. This CDR3 is 17 amino acids long. Each CDR3 protein is one row after TCRdb ran MiXCR on the reads. The sample carries 150,000 to 200,000 distinct CDR3 sequences, about 30% recorded once. The TCR originated in a human donor in good health (CMV status not recorded). Some clones in this sample may be carry-over from other donors' samples. Sequenced sample: PBMCs. The chain couples TRBV6-5 to TRBJ2-3; 8 bases are a match to TRBD1. The CDR3 region is CASSLRTGNHATDTQYF. DNA of the CDR3: TGTGCCAGCAGTCTGAGGACAGGGAATCATGCGACGGATACGCAGTATTTT.